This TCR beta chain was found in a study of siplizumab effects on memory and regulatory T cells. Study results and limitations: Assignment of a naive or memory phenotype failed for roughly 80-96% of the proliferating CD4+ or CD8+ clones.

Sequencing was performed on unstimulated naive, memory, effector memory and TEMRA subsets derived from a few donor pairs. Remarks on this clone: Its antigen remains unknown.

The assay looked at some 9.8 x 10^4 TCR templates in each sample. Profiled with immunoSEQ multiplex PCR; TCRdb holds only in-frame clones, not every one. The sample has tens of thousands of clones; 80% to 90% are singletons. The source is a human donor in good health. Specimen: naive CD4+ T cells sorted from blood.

The CDR3 DNA is TGTGCCAACCGGGACAGCTATAATTCACCCCTCCACTTT. It specifies CANRDSYNSPLHF. The chain is built from TRBV10-3 and TRBJ1-6; 7 nucleotides agree with TRBD1. Germline CDR1 and CDR2: ENHRY and SYGVKD. With V trimmed by 10 bases and J by 3 bases, 3 bases remained unmatched. The CDR3 consists of 13 residues.